This T cell receptor beta chain comes out of a study of long-term antiretroviral therapy in people with HIV. Sequencing used immunoSEQ v3.0 at survey level. Clones were read by immunoSEQ multiplex PCR, and TCRdb kept only the in-frame ones, dropping some. The sample has about 50,000 clones, about 88% seen once. The CDR3 extends over 16 amino acids. Trimming stripped 1 base from V and 0 bases from J, with 7 bases between. Germline values: CDR1 SGHTA, CDR2 FQGNSA. This clonotype originated in a woman aged 18-35 years with HIV. The rearrangement joins TRBV7-2 to TRBJ2-6; D is undetermined. The sequencing used unsorted PBMCs, collected 0.8 years after starting antiretroviral therapy. This chain's CDR3 is CASSLVRHSGANVLTF. In nucleotides, the CDR3 is TGTGCCAGCAGCTTAGTCCGGCACTCTGGGGCCAACGTCCTGACTTTC.